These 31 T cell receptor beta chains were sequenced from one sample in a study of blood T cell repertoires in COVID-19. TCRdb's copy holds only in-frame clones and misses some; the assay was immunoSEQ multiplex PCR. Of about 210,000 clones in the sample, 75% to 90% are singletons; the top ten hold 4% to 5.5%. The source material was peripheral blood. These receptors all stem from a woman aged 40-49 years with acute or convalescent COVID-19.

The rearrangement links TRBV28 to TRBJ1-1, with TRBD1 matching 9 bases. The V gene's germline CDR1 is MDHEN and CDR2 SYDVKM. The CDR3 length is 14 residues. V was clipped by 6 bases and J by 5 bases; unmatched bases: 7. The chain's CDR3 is CASRTGQGSTEAFF. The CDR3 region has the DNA TGTGCCAGCAGAACTGGACAGGGGAGTACTGAAGCTTTCTTT.

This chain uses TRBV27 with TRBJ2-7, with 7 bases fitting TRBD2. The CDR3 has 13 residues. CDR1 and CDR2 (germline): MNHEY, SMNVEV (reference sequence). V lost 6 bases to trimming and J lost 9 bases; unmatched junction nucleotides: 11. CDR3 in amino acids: CASSSRGERRQYV. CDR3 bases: TGTGCCAGCAGCTCCCGGGGGGAGCGTAGGCAGTACGTC.

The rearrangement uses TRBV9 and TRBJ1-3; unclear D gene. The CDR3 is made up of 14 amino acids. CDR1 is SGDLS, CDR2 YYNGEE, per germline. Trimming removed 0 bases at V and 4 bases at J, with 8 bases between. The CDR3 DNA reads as TGTGCCAGCAGCGTAGCCGCGCCGGGAAACACCATATATTTT. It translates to CASSVAAPGNTIYF.

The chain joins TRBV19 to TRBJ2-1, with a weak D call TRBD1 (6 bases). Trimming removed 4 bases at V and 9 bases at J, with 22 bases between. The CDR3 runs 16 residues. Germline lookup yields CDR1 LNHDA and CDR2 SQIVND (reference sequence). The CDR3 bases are TGTGCCAGTAGTAGTACAGGGCGGCTCAGGATGGCTGAGCAGTTCTTC. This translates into CASSSTGRLRMAEQFF.

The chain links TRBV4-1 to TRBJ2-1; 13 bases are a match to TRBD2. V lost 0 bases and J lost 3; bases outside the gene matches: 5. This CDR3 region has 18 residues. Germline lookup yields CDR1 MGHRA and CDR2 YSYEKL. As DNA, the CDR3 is TGCGCCAGCAGCCAAGATACTAGCGGGGGGGCGTTCTACAATGAGCAGTTCTTC. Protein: CASSQDTSGGAFYNEQFF.

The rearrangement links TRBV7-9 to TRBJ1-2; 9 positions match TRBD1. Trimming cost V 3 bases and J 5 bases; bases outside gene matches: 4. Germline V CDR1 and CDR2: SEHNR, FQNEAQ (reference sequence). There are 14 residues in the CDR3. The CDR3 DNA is TGTGCCAGCAGCTTGCCCGGGACAGGGTATGGCTACACCTTC. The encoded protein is CASSLPGTGYGYTF.

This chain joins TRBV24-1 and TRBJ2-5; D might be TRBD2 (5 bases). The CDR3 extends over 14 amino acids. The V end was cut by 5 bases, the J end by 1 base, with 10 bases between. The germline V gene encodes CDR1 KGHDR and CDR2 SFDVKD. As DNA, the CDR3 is TGTGCCACCAGTGCGGGGTCGACCCAAGAGACCCAGTACTTC. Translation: CATSAGSTQETQYF.

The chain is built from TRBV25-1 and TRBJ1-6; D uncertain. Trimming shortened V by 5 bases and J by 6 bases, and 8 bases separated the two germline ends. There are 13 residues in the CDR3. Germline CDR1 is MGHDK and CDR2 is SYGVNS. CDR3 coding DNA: TGTGCCAGCAGTCTGCAGGTTAATTCACCCCTCCACTTT. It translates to CASSLQVNSPLHF.

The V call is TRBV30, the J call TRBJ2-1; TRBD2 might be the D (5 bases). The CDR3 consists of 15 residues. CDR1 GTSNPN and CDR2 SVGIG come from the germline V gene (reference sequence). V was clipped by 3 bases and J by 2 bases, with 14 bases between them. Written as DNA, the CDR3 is TGTGCCTGGAGACGGCCAGCGGCCCCCTACAATGAGCAGTTCTTC. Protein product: CAWRRPAAPYNEQFF.

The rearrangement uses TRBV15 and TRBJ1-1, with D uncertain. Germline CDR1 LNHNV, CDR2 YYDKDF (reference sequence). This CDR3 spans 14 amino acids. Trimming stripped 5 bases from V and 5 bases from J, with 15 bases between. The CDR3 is CATSGLQERTEAFF. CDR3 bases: TGTGCCACCAGCGGCTTACAAGAGCGGACTGAAGCTTTCTTT.

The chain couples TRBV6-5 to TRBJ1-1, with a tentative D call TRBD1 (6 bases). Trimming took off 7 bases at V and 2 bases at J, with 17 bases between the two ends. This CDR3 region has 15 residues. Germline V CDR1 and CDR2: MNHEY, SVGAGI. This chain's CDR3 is CASKKTGSSNTEAFF. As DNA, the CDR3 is TGTGCCAGCAAAAAAACAGGGAGTAGTAACACTGAAGCTTTCTTT.

The CDR3 protein is CASSEDRGWGYTF. DNA of the CDR3: TGTGCCAGCAGTGAGGACAGGGGTTGGGGCTACACCTTC. The genes are TRBV2 and TRBJ1-2; 9 bases align to TRBD1. Germline-derived CDR1 and CDR2 are SNHLY and FYNNEI. V lost 3 bases and J lost 8; bases outside the gene matches: 4. This CDR3 spans 13 amino acids.

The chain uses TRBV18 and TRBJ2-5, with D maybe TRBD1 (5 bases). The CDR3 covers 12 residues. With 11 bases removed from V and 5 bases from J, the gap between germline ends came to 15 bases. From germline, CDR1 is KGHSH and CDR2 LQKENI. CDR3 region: CASTPGRETQYF. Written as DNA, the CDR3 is TGTGCCTCTACACCAGGGCGGGAGACCCAGTACTTC.

The CDR3 DNA reads as TGCGCCAGCAGCCAAGTCTCGGTGAACACTGAAGCTTTCTTT. It codes for CASSQVSVNTEAFF. The rearrangement joins TRBV4-1 to TRBJ1-1; D not certain. Germline CDR1 and CDR2: MGHRA and YSYEKL. V shed 1 base and J shed 0 bases, with 6 bases lying between them. The CDR3 is made up of 14 amino acids.

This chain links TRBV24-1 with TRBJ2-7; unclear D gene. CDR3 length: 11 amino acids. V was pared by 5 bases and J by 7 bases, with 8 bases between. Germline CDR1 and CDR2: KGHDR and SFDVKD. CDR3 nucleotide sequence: TGTGCCACCAGTGTTGGGCCAGAGCAGTACGTC. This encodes CATSVGPEQYV.

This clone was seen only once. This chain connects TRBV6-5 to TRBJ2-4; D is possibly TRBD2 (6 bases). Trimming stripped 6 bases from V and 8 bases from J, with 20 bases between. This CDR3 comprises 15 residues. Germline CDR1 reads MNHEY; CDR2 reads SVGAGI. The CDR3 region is CASSPGLWIGYIQYF. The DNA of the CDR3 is TGTGCCAGCAGCCCGGGACTTTGGATCGGGTACATTCAGTACTTC.

CDR3 nucleotide sequence: TGTGCCAGCAGCTTAGGGGGCGCGAGCTCCTACGAGCAGTACGTC. This gives the protein CASSLGGASSYEQYV. V usage is TRBV7-8 and J usage is TRBJ2-7, with TRBD1 as a possible D gene (5 bases). Trimming shortened V by 1 base and J by 0 bases, and 10 bases separated the two germline ends. CDR1 and CDR2 (germline): SGHVS, FQNEAQ. This CDR3 contains 15 residues.

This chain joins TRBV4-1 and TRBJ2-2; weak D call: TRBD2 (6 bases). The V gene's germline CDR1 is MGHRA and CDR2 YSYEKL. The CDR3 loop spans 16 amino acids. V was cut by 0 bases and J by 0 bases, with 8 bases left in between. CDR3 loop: CASSQEGGANTGELFF. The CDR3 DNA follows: TGCGCCAGCAGCCAAGAGGGGGGAGCGAACACCGGGGAGCTGTTTTTT.

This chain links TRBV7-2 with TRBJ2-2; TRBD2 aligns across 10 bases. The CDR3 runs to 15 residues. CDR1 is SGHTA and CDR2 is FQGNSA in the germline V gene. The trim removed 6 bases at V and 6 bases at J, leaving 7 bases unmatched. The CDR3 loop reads CASRLLSGGAGELFF. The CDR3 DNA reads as TGTGCCAGCAGACTCCTCAGCGGGGGGGCCGGGGAGCTGTTTTTT.

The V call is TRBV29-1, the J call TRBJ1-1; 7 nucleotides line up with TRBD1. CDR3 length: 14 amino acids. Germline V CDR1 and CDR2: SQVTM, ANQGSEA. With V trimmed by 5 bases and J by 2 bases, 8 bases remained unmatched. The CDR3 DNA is TGCAGCGTTCGGCCGGGACAGTATAACACTGAAGCTTTCTTT. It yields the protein CSVRPGQYNTEAFF.

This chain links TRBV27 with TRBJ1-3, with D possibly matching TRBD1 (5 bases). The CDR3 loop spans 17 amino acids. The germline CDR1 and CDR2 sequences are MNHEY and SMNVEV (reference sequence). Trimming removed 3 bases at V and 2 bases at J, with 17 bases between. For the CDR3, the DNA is TGTGCCAGCAGTTTGGCGGCAGGGTTCGCGACTGGAAACACCATATATTTT. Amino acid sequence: CASSLAAGFATGNTIYF.

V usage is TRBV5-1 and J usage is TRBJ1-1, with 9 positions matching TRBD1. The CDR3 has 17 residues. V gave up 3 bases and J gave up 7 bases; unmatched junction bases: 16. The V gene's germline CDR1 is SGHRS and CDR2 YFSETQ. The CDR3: CASSSLKRTGEGSEAFF. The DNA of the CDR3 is TGCGCCAGCAGCTCTCTTAAACGGACAGGGGAGGGTAGTGAAGCTTTCTTT.

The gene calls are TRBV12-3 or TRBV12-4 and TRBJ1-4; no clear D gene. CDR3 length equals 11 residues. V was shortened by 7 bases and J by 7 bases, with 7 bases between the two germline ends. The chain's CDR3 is CASTRAEKLFF. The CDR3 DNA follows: TGTGCCAGCACAAGAGCTGAAAAACTGTTTTTT.

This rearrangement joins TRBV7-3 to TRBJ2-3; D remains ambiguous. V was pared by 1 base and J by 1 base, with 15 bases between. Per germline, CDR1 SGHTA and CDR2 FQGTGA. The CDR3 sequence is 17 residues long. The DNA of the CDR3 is TGTGCCAGCAGCTTAAACCCCCCCCTCGCGGGCACAGATACGCAGTATTTT. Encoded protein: CASSLNPPLAGTDTQYF. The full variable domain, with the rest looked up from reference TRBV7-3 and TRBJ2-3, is GAGVSQTPSNKVTEKGKYVELRCDPISGHTALYWYRQSLGQGPEFLIYFQGTGAADDSGLPNDRFFAVRPEGSVSTLKIQRTERGDSAVYLCASSLNPPLAGTDTQYFGPGTRLTVL.

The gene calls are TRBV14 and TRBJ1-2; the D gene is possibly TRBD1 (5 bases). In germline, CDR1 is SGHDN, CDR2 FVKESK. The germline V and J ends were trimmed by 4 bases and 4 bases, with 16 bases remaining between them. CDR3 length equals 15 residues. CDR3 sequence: CASSLVRGSFYGYTF. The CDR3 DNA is TGTGCCAGCAGCCTCGTCCGGGGGAGTTTCTATGGCTACACCTTC.

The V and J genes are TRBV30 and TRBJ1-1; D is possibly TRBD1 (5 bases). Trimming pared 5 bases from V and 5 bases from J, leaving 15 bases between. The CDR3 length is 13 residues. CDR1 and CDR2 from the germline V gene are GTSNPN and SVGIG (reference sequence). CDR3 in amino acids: CAWEVGGGTEAFF. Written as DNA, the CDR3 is TGTGCCTGGGAGGTGGGGGGAGGGACTGAAGCTTTCTTT.

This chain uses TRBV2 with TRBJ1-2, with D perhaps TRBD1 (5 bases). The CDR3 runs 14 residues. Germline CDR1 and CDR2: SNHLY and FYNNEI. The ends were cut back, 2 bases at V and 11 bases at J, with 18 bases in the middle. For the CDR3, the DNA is TGTGCCAGCAGTGAAATTGGGGCAGCCCGGTTTTACACCTTC. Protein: CASSEIGAARFYTF.

The CDR3 DNA is TGTGCCAGCAGTTACTCCCATAGCAATCAGCCCCAGCATTTT. It codes for CASSYSHSNQPQHF. The gene calls are TRBV6-5 and TRBJ1-5; D gene ambiguous. This CDR3 contains 14 residues. Germline-derived CDR1 and CDR2 are MNHEY and SVGAGI. V shed 0 bases and J shed 0 bases, with 3 bases lying between them.

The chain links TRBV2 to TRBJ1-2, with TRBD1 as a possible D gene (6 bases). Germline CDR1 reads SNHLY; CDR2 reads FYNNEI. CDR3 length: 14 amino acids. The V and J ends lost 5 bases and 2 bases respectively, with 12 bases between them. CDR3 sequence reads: CASSQQGRNYGYTF. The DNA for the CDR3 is TGTGCCAGCAGTCAACAGGGTCGGAACTATGGCTACACCTTC.

Written as DNA, the CDR3 is TGTGCCTGGAGTCCGGGCCGGGACAGTCCCTTCTTC. Translating gives CAWSPGRDSPFF. V is TRBV30 and J is TRBJ2-1, with 7 positions matching TRBD1. V lost 2 bases, J lost 16 bases, and 11 bases stayed unmatched. The CDR3 has 12 amino acids. Germline V lookup: CDR1 GTSNPN, CDR2 SVGIG (reference sequence).

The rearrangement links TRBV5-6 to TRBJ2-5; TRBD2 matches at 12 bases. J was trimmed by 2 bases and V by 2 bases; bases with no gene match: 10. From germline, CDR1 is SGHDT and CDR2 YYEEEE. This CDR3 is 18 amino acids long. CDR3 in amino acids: CASSFLPRLAGGQETQYF. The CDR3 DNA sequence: TGTGCCAGCAGCTTCCTCCCCCGGCTAGCGGGGGGGCAAGAGACCCAGTACTTC. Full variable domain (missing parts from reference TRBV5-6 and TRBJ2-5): DAGVTQSPTHLIKTRGQQVTLRCSPKSGHDTVSWYQQALGQGPQFIFQYYEEEERQRGNFPDRFSGHQFPNYSSELNVNALLLGDSALYLCASSFLPRLAGGQETQYFGPGTRLLVL.